The T cell receptor (beta chain) under discussion was sequenced for a study of blood T cell repertoires in COVID-19. Study overall: COVID-19 samples from acute and convalescent phases originated in the United States, Italy and Spain.

The study drew participants aged about 18 to 95 years from about two dozen US areas. Method: immunoSEQ multiplex PCR; TCRdb's copy keeps in-frame clones and lacks some. The sample has about 270,000 clones; 85% to 90% are singletons. Germline V lookup: CDR1 SGHVS, CDR2 FNYEAQ. The CDR3 extends over 14 amino acids. V was trimmed by 0 bases and J by 6 bases, leaving 8 bases between them. The V gene is TRBV7-6, the J gene TRBJ2-2; D not resolved. This clonotype was obtained from a woman aged 25-40 years with acute COVID-19. The sequenced sample consisted of PBMCs or T cells enriched from blood (not recorded which). As DNA, the CDR3 is TGTGCCAGCAGCTTAGCCCCCATTCCCGGGGAGCTGTTTTTT. It encodes CASSLAPIPGELFF.